This T cell receptor (beta chain) was documented in a study of cytomegalovirus exposure and HLA in healthy donors. Germline CDR1 and CDR2: LGHNA and YNFKEQ. This CDR3 is 18 amino acids long. The V gene end was trimmed by 0 bases and the J gene end by 4 bases; junction bases not matched to a gene: 7. PCR primers comprised 60 Vbeta and 13 Jbeta primers. Assay used: immunoSEQ multiplex PCR; TCRdb lists only in-frame clones, some missing. The sample holds 150,000 to 200,000 clones, approximately 80% seen once. The sample comprised PBMCs. The V gene is TRBV4-2, the J gene TRBJ2-5, with 14 bases lining up with TRBD2. The TCR sequence derives from a woman aged 40-49 years in good health and CMV-seropositive. The CDR3 loop is CASSQDKTSGRAGETQYF. For the CDR3, the DNA is TGTGCCAGCAGCCAAGATAAGACTAGCGGGAGGGCAGGAGAGACCCAGTACTTC.